The entry below describes one T cell receptor (beta chain). The antigen remains undetermined. The multiple sclerosis controls comprised treatment-naive patients whose relapsing-remitting disease was stable or active. The data are from a study of CD8 T cells in Susac syndrome. Points from the study as a whole: Individuals included in the TCR sequencing and HLA analysis were acknowledged by the study to be relatively few in number.

RNA was extracted with the RNeasy kit, and a quantity of about 0.5 to 1 ug was reverse transcribed using random hexamers. Amplification of TCR beta CDR3 across 54 Vbeta and 13 Jbeta was performed with immunoSEQ multiplex PCR. TCRdb fed the immunoSEQ multiplex PCR reads into MiXCR, producing one record per CDR3 protein. The sample carries roughly 330,000 distinct CDR3 sequences, 90% to 95% recorded once. Trimming took off 2 bases at V and 4 bases at J, with 11 bases between the two ends. Looked up from germline, CDR1 is SGHAT and CDR2 is FQNNGV. The CDR3 runs to 15 residues. This chain uses TRBV11-2 with TRBJ1-4; no clear D gene. Source material: CD4+ T cells from PBMCs. The receptor's source is a human donor with multiple sclerosis. CDR3 nucleotides: TGTGCCAGCAGCTTACTCGGAGGAGTTAATGAAAAACTGTTTTTT. This gives the protein CASSLLGGVNEKLFF.